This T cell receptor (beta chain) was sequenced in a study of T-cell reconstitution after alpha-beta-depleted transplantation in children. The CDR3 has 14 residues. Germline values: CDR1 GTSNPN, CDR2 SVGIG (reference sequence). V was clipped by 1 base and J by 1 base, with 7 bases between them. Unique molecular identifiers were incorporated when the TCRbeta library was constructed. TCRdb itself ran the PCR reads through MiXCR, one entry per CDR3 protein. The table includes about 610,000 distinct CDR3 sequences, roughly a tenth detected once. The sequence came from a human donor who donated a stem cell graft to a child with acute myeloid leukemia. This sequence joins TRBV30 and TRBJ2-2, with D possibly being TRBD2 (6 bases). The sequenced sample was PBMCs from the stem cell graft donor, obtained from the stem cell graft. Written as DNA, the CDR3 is TGTGCCTGGAGTGGGACTATGAACACCGGGGAGCTGTTTTTT. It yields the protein CAWSGTMNTGELFF.